This TCR beta chain comes out of a study of blood T cell repertoires in COVID-19. V was pared by 5 bases and J by 0 bases, with 7 bases between. CDR3 length: 13 amino acids. Germline V gene sequence: CDR1 MNHEY, CDR2 SVGAGI. Profiling relied on immunoSEQ multiplex PCR, and the TCRdb table lists in-frame clones only, not all of them. The sample lists approximately 90,000 clones, more than 70% seen once, with around 14% in the top ten. Sample: peripheral blood. The sequence came from a woman aged 80 or older with acute or convalescent COVID-19. This chain connects TRBV6-5 to TRBJ1-2; D might be TRBD1 (5 bases). CDR3 nucleotide sequence: TGTGCCAGCAGTAAGGGGTCTAACTATGGCTACACCTTC. It specifies CASSKGSNYGYTF.